This is a list of T cell receptor beta chains from one sample in a study of shared clonotypes between healthy human individuals. Repertoires were generated with immunoSEQ multiplex PCR, while TCRdb's copy carries only in-frame clones and drops some. This table has about 1 million clones, about 74% appearing once. The source material was memory CD4+ T cells sorted from blood. These receptor sequences come from a man between 18 and 35 years old in good health. The CDR3 runs from the conserved cysteine through the conserved F or W. The D gene is left open where the match is weak. Size tells how often a clone was seen (once, few, many) or the class of an expanded clone, and some rows leave it out.

CDR3nt	CDR3aa	d_gene	v_gene	j_gene	abundance
TGCAGCGTTGAACACAGGGTTGGGTATGGCTACACCTTC	CSVEHRVGYGYTF	-	TRBV29-1	TRBJ1-2	-
TGTGCCAGCAGTCCCGGGACAGGACAAGAGACCCAGTACTTC	CASSPGTGQETQYF	TRBD1	TRBV2	TRBJ2-5	-
TGTGCCTGGGCCTGGGGGGGTAGCGGCTACGAGCAGTACTTC	CAWAWGGSGYEQYF	TRBD2	TRBV30	TRBJ2-7	-
TGTGCCAGCAGTATAGACCGGCCGGGGCAGTTCTTC	CASSIDRPGQFF	-	TRBV2	TRBJ2-1	-
TGTGCCATCAGTGAGGCCCAGGAACTTATGCCCCTCCACTTT	CAISEAQELMPLHF	-	TRBV10-3	TRBJ1-6	-
TGCAGTGCTAGTGATTTGGACGAGCAGTACTTC	CSASDLDEQYF	-	TRBV20-1	TRBJ2-7	-
TGTGCCAGTAGCGGGGGCTCCAAAAACATTCAGTACTTC	CASSGGSKNIQYF	-	TRBV19	TRBJ2-4	-
TGTGCCAGCAGCCTCGAATCAGGGGGCCTTCGGCAGCCCCAGCATTTT	CASSLESGGLRQPQHF	TRBD1	TRBV7-8	TRBJ1-5	-
TGTGCCAGCAAGTTTAGCGGGACCTCCTACGAGCAGTACTTC	CASKFSGTSYEQYF	TRBD2	TRBV2	TRBJ2-7	few
TGTGCCAGTAGTGTAGGGACAGGTTTAATTAAGACTGAAGCTTTCTTT	CASSVGTGLIKTEAFF	TRBD1	TRBV19	TRBJ1-1	-
TGTGCCAGCAGCAAAGCGTCTAGTAAATTC	CASSKASSKF	-	TRBV21-1	TRBJ2-4	-
TGTGCCAGCTCCCGGGAATTCCAAGAGACCCAGTACTTC	CASSREFQETQYF	-	TRBV18	TRBJ2-5	-
TGTGCCAGCAGTCAAATAGGACTAGCGGGAGGCAACAATGAGCAGTTCTTC	CASSQIGLAGGNNEQFF	TRBD2	TRBV2	TRBJ2-1	few
TGTGCCAGCAGCTCGACAGGTACCTCGCTGGGGGAGCAGTTCTTC	CASSSTGTSLGEQFF	-	TRBV5-6	TRBJ2-1	-
TGTGCCAGCAGCCCGGACAGTTTTTCCTACGAGCAGTACTTC	CASSPDSFSYEQYF	-	TRBV7-9	TRBJ2-7	-
TGTGCCAGCAGCTTAGCGCAGGCTAGCGCTCCCTACGAGCAGTACTTC	CASSLAQASAPYEQYF	-	TRBV7-2	TRBJ2-7	-
TGTGCCAGCAGCTTAGTAGTGGGGGGCGAGACCCAGTACTTC	CASSLVVGGETQYF	-	TRBV7-2	TRBJ2-5	-
TGTGCCAGTACCCCGACAAGAGGGCCCGGAAACACCATATATTTT	CASTPTRGPGNTIYF	-	TRBV19	TRBJ1-3	-
TGTGCCAGCAGCTTAGGAGCGGGAACCACAGATACGCAGTATTTT	CASSLGAGTTDTQYF	TRBD2	TRBV7-2	TRBJ2-3	-
TGTGCCAGCTCCTACAGGATGAACACTGAAGCTTTCTTT	CASSYRMNTEAFF	-	TRBV18	TRBJ1-1	once
TGTGCCAGCAGCCCCGGACTAGCGGGGGTTCAAGAGACCCAGTACTTC	CASSPGLAGVQETQYF	TRBD2	TRBV13	TRBJ2-5	-
TGTGCCTCCAGGGCCTCCCACGAGCAGTACTTC	CASRASHEQYF	-	TRBV28	TRBJ2-7	-
TGCGCCAGCATAGCGGGAGGGCCCGGGGAGACCCAGTACTTC	CASIAGGPGETQYF	TRBD2	TRBV5-1	TRBJ2-5	-
TGTGCCAGCAGTTACTGGGGGGCGACGAATAACTATGGCTACACCTTC	CASSYWGATNNYGYTF	-	TRBV6-6	TRBJ1-2	few
TGCAGCGTACAGAACAGGGGAGCCTACGAGCAGTACTTC	CSVQNRGAYEQYF	TRBD1	TRBV29-1	TRBJ2-7	-
TGTGCCAGCTCACTACAGACAGGGGCCGGGTCCGGGGAGCTGTTTTTT	CASSLQTGAGSGELFF	TRBD1	TRBV18	TRBJ2-2	-
TGTGCCAGCAGTTTAACAGGGGGAGGCTCACCCCTCCACTTT	CASSLTGGGSPLHF	TRBD1	TRBV28	TRBJ1-6	-
TGTGCCAGCAGCCAAGACCTGGGGGAATGGGAGACCCAGTACTTC	CASSQDLGEWETQYF	-	TRBV4-2	TRBJ2-5	-
TGTGCCTGGAGCTACCTGGCCGGGAGGGGGAATGAGCAGTTCTTC	CAWSYLAGRGNEQFF	TRBD2	TRBV30	TRBJ2-1	-
TGTGCCAGCTCACCAGGGACTAGCGTTTTCAATGAGCAGTTCTTC	CASSPGTSVFNEQFF	TRBD2	TRBV18	TRBJ2-1	-
TGCGCCAGCAGGCCGACAGGGAGCGAGACCCAGTACTTC	CASRPTGSETQYF	TRBD1	TRBV5-1	TRBJ2-5	-
TGTGCCAGCAGCCCGAGGACAGGGGAGGGCGAGCAGTACTTC	CASSPRTGEGEQYF	TRBD1	TRBV5-6	TRBJ2-7	-
TGCAGCGCGCAGGGGGCAACGGGAAGCACCATATATTTT	CSAQGATGSTIYF	TRBD1	TRBV29-1	TRBJ1-3	-
TGTGCCAGCAGCTTGGGTAGCGGGAGCTTTAATGAGCAGTTCTTC	CASSLGSGSFNEQFF	TRBD2	TRBV5-4	TRBJ2-1	-
TGTGCCAGCAGTGAAGAGGCAGGGACGGGCAATGAGCAGTTCTTC	CASSEEAGTGNEQFF	-	TRBV2	TRBJ2-1	-
TGTGCCAGCAGCCAATTGGACACTCGCCAAGAGACCCAGTACTTC	CASSQLDTRQETQYF	-	TRBV14	TRBJ2-5	once
TGTGCCAGCATGGGTGAGGGGGCCAACGTCCTGACTTTC	CASMGEGANVLTF	-	TRBV2	TRBJ2-6	-
TGTGCCAGCAAGCCCCGGGCGCCGGGCGTCGAGCAGTACTTC	CASKPRAPGVEQYF	-	TRBV7-8	TRBJ2-7	-
TGTGCCAGCAGCTTAGTATGGCGCCCGGACACTGAAGCTTTCTTT	CASSLVWRPDTEAFF	-	TRBV7-2	TRBJ1-1	-
TGTGCCAGCAGCTTCGGGGGCTCGGAAAGAAACACCATATATTTT	CASSFGGSERNTIYF	-	TRBV7-2	TRBJ1-3	once
TGCGCCAGCAGCTTACAGGGGGCCGGGGGAGATACGCAGTATTTT	CASSLQGAGGDTQYF	TRBD1	TRBV5-1	TRBJ2-3	-
TGCGCCAGCAGCTCAGCGGGGGGCCAAGAGACCCAGTACTTC	CASSSAGGQETQYF	TRBD2	TRBV5-1	TRBJ2-5	few